These 26 T cell receptor beta chains were sequenced from one sample in a study of T cells expressing NK-cell markers. TCRdb reprocessed the 5' RACE reads; each CDR3 protein has one entry and no DNA is given. The table lists about 160,000 distinct CDR3 sequences. Material: blood T cells: a sorted CD56 or NKG2C T cell subset, CD4+ or CD8+ T cells, or bulk PBMC T cells (not recorded which). The receptor set was obtained from a woman aged 18 to 75 in good health.

The chain uses TRBV5-5 and TRBJ2-7; TCRdb returns TRBD2, unconfirmable since there is no DNA. This CDR3 is built from 17 residues. Germline V gene lookup returns CDR1 SGHKS and CDR2 YYEKEE (reference sequence). The CDR3 here is CASSLTVRTSGSYEQYF.

This chain connects TRBV28 to TRBJ1-2. Germline V lookup: CDR1 MDHEN, CDR2 SYDVKM. The CDR3 sequence is 13 residues long. CDR3 loop: CASSGGRPRGYTF.

The rearrangement uses TRBV10-3 and TRBJ2-1; the D gene TCRdb calls, TRBD2, cannot be checked with no DNA. The CDR3 has 17 amino acids. Per germline, CDR1 ENHRY and CDR2 SYGVKD. The CDR3 sequence: CAISDTSGRSSRNEQFF.

The CDR3: CASTEGASTDTQYF. The chain recombines TRBV12-3 or TRBV12-4 with TRBJ2-3; the D gene TCRdb calls, TRBD1, cannot be checked with no DNA. The CDR3 is 14 amino acids.

This chain's CDR3 is CASNHGTDTQYF. The chain joins TRBV6-6 to TRBJ2-3. CDR1 and CDR2 from the germline V gene are MNHNY and SVGAGI (reference sequence). The CDR3 contains 12 residues.

This chain links TRBV28 with TRBJ1-5. The CDR3 loop spans 13 amino acids. Per the germline V gene, CDR1 is MDHEN and CDR2 is SYDVKM. The CDR3 sequence is CASSKSGLLSQHF. Together with reference TRBV28 and TRBJ1-5, the CDR3 gives the full variable domain: DVKVTQSSRYLVKRTGEKVFLECVQDMDHENMFWYRQDPGLGLRLIYFSYDVKMKEKGDIPEGYSVSREKKERFSLILESASTNQTSMYLCASSKSGLLSQHFGDGTRLSIL.

The chain combines TRBV12-3 or TRBV12-4 with TRBJ2-1; the D gene TCRdb calls, TRBD1, cannot be checked with no DNA. The CDR3 has 16 residues. The CDR3 loop is CASSPDGPPLGNEQFF.

The gene calls are TRBV5-1 and TRBJ1-4; without DNA, the TCRdb call of TRBD1 cannot be checked. The CDR3 totals 17 residues. The V gene's germline CDR1 is SGHRS and CDR2 YFSETQ. The CDR3 region is CASSLGMSGTTNEKLFF.

The rearrangement uses TRBV20-1 and TRBJ1-2. Germline lookup yields CDR1 DFQATT and CDR2 SNEGSKA (reference sequence). The CDR3 consists of 15 residues. The CDR3 protein is CSAMNLLRLDYGYTF.

The V call is TRBV7-3, the J call TRBJ2-3; lacking DNA, the TRBD2 call made by TCRdb goes unchecked. Germline loops: CDR1 SGHTA, CDR2 FQGTGA. This CDR3 comprises 16 residues. The chain's CDR3 is CASSSLAGGSTDTQYF.

The chain combines TRBV7-3 with TRBJ2-1; TCRdb gives TRBD2 as the D gene, but with no DNA this cannot be confirmed. Germline V lookup: CDR1 SGHTA, CDR2 FQGTGA. CDR3 length: 13 residues. CDR3 loop: CASSGLASREQFF.

This sequence joins TRBV7-2 and TRBJ1-3; TCRdb reports TRBD1, a call that lacks DNA to check it against. Germline lookup yields CDR1 SGHTA and CDR2 FQGNSA. The CDR3 length is 16 residues. The chain's CDR3 is CASSLARAYSGNTIYF.

The chain couples TRBV24-1 to TRBJ2-2. The CDR3 extends over 12 amino acids. Germline CDR1 and CDR2: KGHDR and SFDVKD. CDR3 protein: CATSIITGELFF.

The chain combines TRBV20-1 with TRBJ2-1; as DNA is missing, the TRBD2 call by TCRdb cannot be tested. Germline assignment: CDR1 DFQATT and CDR2 SNEGSKA (reference sequence). CDR3 size: 16 residues. This chain's CDR3 is CSARLLTSGQNNEQFF.

V and J are TRBV18 and TRBJ1-5; the TCRdb D gene call, TRBD1, has no DNA to confirm it. In germline, CDR1 is KGHSH, CDR2 LQKENI. This CDR3 has 16 amino acids. The CDR3: CASSPPTGASNQPQHF.

The chain combines TRBV9 with TRBJ2-7; TCRdb indicates TRBD1, and absent DNA this call remains unverified. Per the germline V gene, CDR1 is SGDLS and CDR2 is YYNGEE. This CDR3 spans 15 amino acids. CDR3 protein: CASSVGTLPTYEQYF.

The CDR3 reads CSARRWSGRFGGELFF. The J gene is TRBJ2-2, the V gene TRBV20-1; TCRdb's assignment of TRBD2 cannot be checked, as there is no DNA. This CDR3 spans 16 amino acids. CDR1 and CDR2 from the germline V gene are DFQATT and SNEGSKA (reference sequence).

The J gene is TRBJ1-1, the V gene TRBV20-1; lacking DNA, the TRBD1 call made by TCRdb goes unchecked. This CDR3 contains 13 residues. CDR1 DFQATT and CDR2 SNEGSKA come from the germline V gene (reference sequence). The CDR3 reads CSARWGRRTEAFF.

This sequence joins TRBV12-3 or TRBV12-4 and TRBJ1-2; no DNA is available, so the TRBD1 call from TCRdb remains unchecked. CDR3 length: 16 residues. This CDR3 is CASSPGQAYLLDGYTF.

CDR3 sequence: CAISERGGAVNTGELFF. The V gene is TRBV10-3, the J gene TRBJ2-2; the D call of TRBD2 rests on TCRdb alone, since no DNA is present to check it. The CDR3 consists of 17 residues. Germline V gene sequence: CDR1 ENHRY, CDR2 SYGVKD.

This chain connects TRBV20-1 to TRBJ2-6; TCRdb reports TRBD1, a call that lacks DNA to check it against. This CDR3 has 12 residues. Germline CDR1 is DFQATT and CDR2 is SNEGSKA (reference sequence). CDR3 region: CSGQTATGVLTF.

V usage is TRBV10-3 and J usage is TRBJ1-2. CDR1 ENHRY and CDR2 SYGVKD come from the germline V gene. The CDR3 extends over 15 amino acids. The CDR3 here is CAISEEPPRNYGYTF.

The CDR3 sequence: CATSRVLEGVSSYEQYF. The chain is built from TRBV15 and TRBJ2-7; TCRdb selects TRBD1, and the lack of DNA leaves this call unchecked. The germline CDR1 and CDR2 sequences are LNHNV and YYDKDF (reference sequence). CDR3 size: 17 residues. Drawing the rest from reference TRBV15 and TRBJ2-7, the complete variable domain is DAMVIQNPRYQVTQFGKPVTLSCSQTLNHNVMYWYQQKSSQAPKLLFHYYDKDFNNEADTPDNFQSRRPNTSFCFLDIRSPGLGDTAMYLCATSRVLEGVSSYEQYFGPGTRLTVT.

This rearrangement joins TRBV29-1 to TRBJ2-3; without DNA, the TCRdb call of TRBD1 cannot be checked. The germline V gene has CDR1 SQVTM and CDR2 ANQGSEA. The CDR3 is 12 amino acids. The CDR3 protein is CSVQEITDTQYF.

V and J are TRBV20-1 and TRBJ2-1. The CDR3 is 15 amino acids. Germline CDR1 and CDR2: DFQATT and SNEGSKA (reference sequence). The CDR3 is CSAQLLAWGGNEQFF.

J is TRBJ2-3 and V is TRBV4-2; TCRdb proposes TRBD2, but this gene call is untestable without DNA. Germline assignment: CDR1 LGHNA and CDR2 YNFKEQ. The CDR3 sequence is 16 residues long. The CDR3 spells CASSQQLAGGQDTQYF.